This is a list of T cell receptor beta chains from one sample in a study of blood T cell repertoires in COVID-19. Method: immunoSEQ multiplex PCR; TCRdb's copy keeps in-frame clones and lacks some. The sample carries roughly 400,000 clones, 85% to 90% recorded once. Sample: PBMCs or T cells enriched from blood (not recorded which). The source of these receptors is a woman younger than 45 who had recovered from COVID-19. The CDR3 runs from the conserved cysteine through the conserved F or W. D genes are given only for firm matches. Clone size appears in some rows only: once, few, many, or a class for an expanded clone.

>TRBV7-2|TRBJ1-1|16|.|.
CASSLTGGRMNTEAFF
TGTGCCAGCAGCCTAACCGGGGGGCGAATGAACACTGAAGCTTTCTTT
>TRBV5-1|TRBJ2-5|19|.|TRBD1
CASSLGTWARGRPQETQYF
TGCGCCAGCAGCTTGGGAACCTGGGCTAGGGGGCGTCCACAAGAGACCCAGTACTTC
>TRBV19|TRBJ2-4|15|.|TRBD1
CASSSVGAGGNIQYF
TGTGCCAGTAGTAGCGTGGGGGCAGGGGGAAACATTCAGTACTTC
>TRBV9|TRBJ2-7|13|.|.
CASSTLDSGEQYF
TGTGCCAGCAGCACACTAGATTCGGGCGAGCAGTACTTC
>TRBV6-1|TRBJ1-2|14|.|.
CASSEKRPPYGYTF
TGTGCCAGCAGTGAAAAGAGGCCCCCCTATGGCTACACCTTC
>TRBV28|TRBJ1-2|15|.|TRBD1
CASSPDGQVSYGYTF
TGTGCCAGCAGTCCAGACGGACAGGTTAGCTATGGCTACACCTTC
>TRBV5-8|TRBJ2-1|15|.|TRBD2
CASSHERELHNEQFF
TGTGCCAGCAGCCATGAGCGGGAGTTACACAATGAGCAGTTCTTC
>TRBV2|TRBJ1-6|14|.|TRBD1
CASGEGQGISPLHF
TGTGCCAGCGGTGAAGGACAGGGAATTTCACCCCTCCACTTT
>TRBV28|TRBJ1-6|17|few|TRBD1
CASSPGTGIWQGSPLHF
TGTGCCAGCAGTCCCGGGACAGGGATATGGCAAGGGTCACCCCTCCACTTT
>TRBV7-2|TRBJ1-6|15|few|TRBD1
CASSTGQGAGSPLHF
TGTGCCAGCAGCACCGGACAGGGGGCGGGTTCACCCCTCCACTTT
>TRBV29-1|TRBJ1-1|13|once|.
CSVGQLGGTEAFF
TGCAGCGTTGGACAATTGGGGGGAACTGAAGCTTTCTTT
>TRBV2|TRBJ2-1|14|.|TRBD2
CASMGTRGYNEQFF
TGTGCCAGCATGGGGACTAGAGGTTACAATGAGCAGTTCTTC
>TRBV19|TRBJ1-5|15|.|.
CASSIVQGGNQPQHF
TGTGCCAGTAGTATTGTACAGGGCGGGAATCAGCCCCAGCATTTT
>TRBV3-1/TRBV3-2|TRBJ2-2|19|.|.
CASSQDSAVPPLYTGELFF
TGTGCCAGCAGCCAAGATTCGGCGGTTCCTCCCCTTTACACCGGGGAGCTGTTTTTT
>TRBV5-6|TRBJ1-1|11|.|.
CASSLNREAFF
TGTGCCAGCAGCTTGAACAGAGAAGCTTTCTTT
>TRBV30|TRBJ1-4|14|.|.
CAWSDPGVNEKLFF
TGTGCCTGGAGTGACCCGGGGGTTAATGAAAAACTGTTTTTT
>TRBV9|TRBJ1-1|15|.|.
CASSVGDKVATEAFF
TGTGCCAGCAGCGTAGGGGACAAGGTAGCCACTGAAGCTTTCTTT
>TRBV4-2|TRBJ2-1|17|.|TRBD1
CASSQDHQGESYNEQFF
TGTGCCAGCAGCCAAGATCATCAGGGGGAGTCCTACAATGAGCAGTTCTTC
>TRBV3-1/TRBV3-2|TRBJ1-5|15|.|.
CASSQARGEGQPQHF
TGTGCCAGCAGCCAAGCACGGGGGGAAGGTCAGCCCCAGCATTTT
>TRBV7-3|TRBJ2-5|15|.|TRBD1
CASSRTGQLQETQYF
TGTGCCAGCAGCCGGACGGGACAGTTACAAGAGACCCAGTACTTC
>TRBV18|TRBJ1-2|16|.|.
CASSPGLVANSYGYTF
TGTGCCAGCTCACCAGGTCTCGTCGCTAACAGCTATGGCTACACCTTC
>TRBV5-4|TRBJ1-6|12|.|.
CASSLSSGPLHF
TGTGCCAGCAGCTTGTCCTCAGGACCCCTCCACTTT
>TRBV30|TRBJ1-1|12|.|.
CAWKRGNTEAFF
TGTGCCTGGAAGCGAGGGAACACTGAAGCTTTCTTT
>TRBV6-5|TRBJ1-1|13|few|TRBD1
CASSTSRGQWAFF
TGTGCCAGCAGTACTAGCAGGGGGCAATGGGCTTTCTTT